What follows are 6 T cell receptor beta chains derived from one specimen sequenced in a study of shared clonotypes between healthy human individuals. Repertoires were generated with immunoSEQ multiplex PCR, while TCRdb's copy carries only in-frame clones and drops some. The table includes about 2.2 million clones, about 93% detected once. Naivety among CD8 cells was defined by CD45RO negativity and positive CCR7 selection, thereby excluding terminally differentiated effector memory CD45RA+ cells. Source material: naive CD8+ T cells from PBMCs. All receptors derive from a man younger than 30 in good health. Some clones in this sample may be carry-over from other donors' samples.

V and J are TRBV4-2 and TRBJ2-5; D is unclear. The CDR3 has 13 residues. The V and J ends lost 0 bases and 5 bases respectively, with 7 bases between them. Germline V gives CDR1 LGHNA, CDR2 YNFKEQ. This CDR3 reads CASSQDLDETQYF. CDR3 coding DNA: TGTGCCAGCAGCCAAGATTTGGATGAGACCCAGTACTTC.

The chain links TRBV7-3 to TRBJ2-1, with 7 nucleotides matching TRBD2. CDR1 and CDR2 (germline): SGHTA, FQGTGA. CDR3 length: 16 amino acids. Germline trimming cut 5 bases from V and 0 bases from J; bases unmatched to any gene: 7. The CDR3 DNA reads as TGTGCCAGCAGCCCCTTCGGGGGGTCCTCCTACAATGAGCAGTTCTTC. The encoded protein is CASSPFGGSSYNEQFF.

V and J are TRBV7-9 and TRBJ1-2, with D tentatively TRBD1 (6 bases). V lost 3 bases, J lost 4 bases, and 12 bases lay in between. Germline values: CDR1 SEHNR, CDR2 FQNEAQ (reference sequence). This CDR3 has 14 amino acids. CDR3 sequence: CASSLGAAFYGYTF. As DNA, the CDR3 is TGTGCCAGCAGCTTGGGGGCAGCCTTCTATGGCTACACCTTC.

DNA for the CDR3: TGTGCCAGTAGTATTGTCGAGAATACCCCTGAAAAACTGTTTTTT. Translated, it gives CASSIVENTPEKLFF. The chain uses TRBV19 and TRBJ1-4; D call uncertain. Germline V CDR1 and CDR2: LNHDA, SQIVND (reference sequence). The V end was cut by 3 bases, the J end by 7 bases, with 15 bases between. This CDR3 is built from 15 residues.

The rearrangement uses TRBV7-2 and TRBJ1-1; possible D gene TRBD1, 6 bases. V was trimmed by 1 base and J by 4 bases, leaving 7 bases between them. The CDR3 runs to 13 residues. Per germline, CDR1 SGHTA and CDR2 FQGNSA. CDR3 sequence reads: CASSLGGRTEAFF. CDR3 in DNA: TGTGCCAGCAGCTTAGGGGGGCGCACTGAAGCTTTCTTT.

This chain joins TRBV30 and TRBJ1-1; D gene uncertain. CDR3 length: 14 amino acids. The germline V gene encodes CDR1 GTSNPN and CDR2 SVGIG (reference sequence). V lost 3 bases to trimming and J lost 5 bases, with 16 bases between them. The CDR3 bases are TGTGCCTGGAGCAGAAGGGTCCCGGGGACTGAAGCTTTCTTT. Protein product: CAWSRRVPGTEAFF.